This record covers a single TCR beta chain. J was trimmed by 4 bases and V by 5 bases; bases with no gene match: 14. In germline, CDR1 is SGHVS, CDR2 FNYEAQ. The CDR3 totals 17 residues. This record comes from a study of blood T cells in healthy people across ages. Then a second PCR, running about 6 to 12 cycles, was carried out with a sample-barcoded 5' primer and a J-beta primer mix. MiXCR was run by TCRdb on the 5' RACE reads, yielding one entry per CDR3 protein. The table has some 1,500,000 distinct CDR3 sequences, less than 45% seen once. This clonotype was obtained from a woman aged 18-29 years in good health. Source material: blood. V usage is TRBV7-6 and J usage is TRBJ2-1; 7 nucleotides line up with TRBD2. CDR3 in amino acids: CASSLTSRASLYNEQFF. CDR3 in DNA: TGTGCCAGCAGCCTGACTAGCAGAGCCTCCTTATACAATGAGCAGTTCTTC.